A selection of T cell receptor beta chains follows, all from one sample in a study of T cells after yellow fever vaccination. TCRdb reanalysed the 5' RACE reads using MiXCR and keeps one entry per CDR3 protein. Of about 130,000 distinct CDR3 sequences in the sample, roughly 8.2% were seen once. This specimen was CD8+ T cells sorted from PBMCs, taken on the day of the yellow fever booster vaccination. All receptors come from a man younger than 35 who received the YFV17D yellow fever vaccine. CDR3s leave out the opening cysteine and the closing phenylalanine or tryptophan.

TRBV24-1,ATSDFPGQINEKLF
TRBV7-6,ASSPGSGGYTQY
TRBV2,ASSDRETQY
TRBV7-8,ASSLGTRNTGELF
TRBV6-2/TRBV6-3,ASSWTGAHTEAF
TRBV4-1,ASSQEPSSYEQY
TRBV29-1,SVEEGTAIQETQY
TRBV6-2/TRBV6-3,ASSAGQSSYNEQF
TRBV18,ASSPATRGEDNEQF
TRBV20-1,SEAGGSEGTQY
TRBV4-1,ASSQVPGTVFYEQY
TRBV6-5,ASKMDRGGTEAF
TRBV24-1,ATGQGRANEQF
TRBV7-9,ASSLPGGRADTQY
TRBV6-2/TRBV6-3,ASSYESVRDNTETQY
TRBV12-3/TRBV12-4,ASIRTGESNQPQH
TRBV5-1,ASSWLPHNEQF
TRBV2,ASSVFGGSNQPQH
TRBV7-6,ASSFSDRGGDWTGELF
TRBV29-1,SVVEGLTNEKLF
TRBV12-5,ASGLGDRVGNQPQH
TRBV5-8,ATATNTPETQY
TRBV6-6,ASLARVRPHLAEQY
TRBV19,ASSGQGKIHEQY
TRBV15,ATSRGDSGENTDTQY
TRBV20-1,SAKNYRFSDTQY
TRBV7-2,ASSSLDRANTEAF
TRBV7-8,ASSPLPPSGGITDTQY
TRBV11-2,ASSLLAAWDTRLPEAF
TRBV5-1,ASSLSVGDKALLGYT
TRBV24-1,ATSSFSDAPTLLAYNSPLH
TRBV4-1,ASKTELASGADTQY
TRBV6-5,ASSEGDKNSPLH
TRBV6-6,ASSSWSSYEQY
TRBV30,AWSVLASPNGANVLT
TRBV29-1,SVAPASYEQY
TRBV9,ASSVGGTAVTEAF
TRBV6-5,ASIGSGANVLT
TRBV19,ASSYIGSAISNTGELF
TRBV12-3/TRBV12-4,ASSDGFWNEQF
TRBV7-3,ASSPRQGLDGYT
TRBV19,ASSAGQGDSYEQY
TRBV4-1,ASSQAYAETQY